The present T cell receptor (beta chain) was sequenced within a study of beta chain features in type 1 diabetes. Overall study context: Patients looked much like healthy donors when it came to age, gender and cell yields. General study points: Diminished insertions and augmented deletions at VDJ junctions characterized type 1 diabetes patients.

The ends lost 5 bases at V and 2 bases at J; junction bases unmatched: 4. This CDR3 region has 14 residues. Germline values: CDR1 LNHDA, CDR2 SQIVND (reference sequence). Note on this clone: As yet, its antigen is unknown.

The sequenced template was cDNA made from the entire isolated RNA. Some clones are missing from TCRdb's copy, which holds only in-frame ones; the method was immunoSEQ multiplex PCR. Among roughly 40,000 clones, about 52% were seen once, and the ten largest hold 0.72%. The V and J genes are TRBV19 and TRBJ2-3, with 7 bases lining up with TRBD1. Input material: central memory CD4+ T cells from blood. The TCR originated in a woman between 18 and 29 years old in good health. The CDR3 bases are TGTGCCAGTAGTCCGACAGGGCCCACAGATACGCAGTATTTT. Residues: CASSPTGPTDTQYF.